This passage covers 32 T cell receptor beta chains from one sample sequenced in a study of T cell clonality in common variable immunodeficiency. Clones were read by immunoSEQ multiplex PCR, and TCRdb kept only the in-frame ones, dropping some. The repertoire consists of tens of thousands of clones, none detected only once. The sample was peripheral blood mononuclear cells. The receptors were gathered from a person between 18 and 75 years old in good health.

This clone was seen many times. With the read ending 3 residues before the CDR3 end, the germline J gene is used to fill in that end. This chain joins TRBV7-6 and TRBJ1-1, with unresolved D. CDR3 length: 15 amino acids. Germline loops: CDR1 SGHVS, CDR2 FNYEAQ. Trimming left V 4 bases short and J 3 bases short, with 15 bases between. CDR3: CASSSTPGEYTEAFF. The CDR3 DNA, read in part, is TGTGCCAGCAGCTCAACCCCCGGGGAGTACACTGAA.

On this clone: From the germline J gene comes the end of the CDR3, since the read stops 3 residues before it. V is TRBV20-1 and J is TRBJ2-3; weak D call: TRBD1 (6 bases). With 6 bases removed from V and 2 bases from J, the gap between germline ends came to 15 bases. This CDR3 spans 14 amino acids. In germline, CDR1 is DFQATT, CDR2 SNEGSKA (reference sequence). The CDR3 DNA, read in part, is TGCAGTGCCTTGACAGGAATACTCACAGATACG. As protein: CSALTGILTDT. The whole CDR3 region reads CSALTGILTDTQYF.

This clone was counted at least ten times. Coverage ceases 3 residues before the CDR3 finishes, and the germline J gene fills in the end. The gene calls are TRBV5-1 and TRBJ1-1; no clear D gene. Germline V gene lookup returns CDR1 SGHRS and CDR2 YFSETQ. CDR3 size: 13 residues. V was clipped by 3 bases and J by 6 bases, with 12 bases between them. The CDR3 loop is CASSSGVGAEAFF. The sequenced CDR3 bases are TGCGCCAGCAGCTCAGGAGTGGGCGCTGAA.

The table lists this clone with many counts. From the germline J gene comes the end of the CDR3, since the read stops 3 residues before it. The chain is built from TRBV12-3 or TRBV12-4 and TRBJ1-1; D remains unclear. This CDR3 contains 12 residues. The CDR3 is CASSPRAGEAFF. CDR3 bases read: TGTGCCAGCAGTCCCCGGGCGGGAGAA.

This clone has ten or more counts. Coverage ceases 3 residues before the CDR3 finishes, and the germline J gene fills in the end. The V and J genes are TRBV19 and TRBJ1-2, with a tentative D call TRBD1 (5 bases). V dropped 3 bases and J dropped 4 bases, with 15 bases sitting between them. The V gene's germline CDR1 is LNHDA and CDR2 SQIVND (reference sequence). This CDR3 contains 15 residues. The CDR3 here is CASSIEFTGIYGYTF. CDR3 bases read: TGTGCCAGTAGTATCGAATTTACAGGAATCTATGGC.

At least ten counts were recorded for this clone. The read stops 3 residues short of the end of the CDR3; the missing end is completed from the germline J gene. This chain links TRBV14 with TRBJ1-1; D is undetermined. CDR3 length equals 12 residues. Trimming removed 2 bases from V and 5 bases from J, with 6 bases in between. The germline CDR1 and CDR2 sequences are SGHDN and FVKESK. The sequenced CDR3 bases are TGTGCCAGCAGCCAAATCGGGACTGAA. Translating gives CASSQIGTE. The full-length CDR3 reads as CASSQIGTEAFF.

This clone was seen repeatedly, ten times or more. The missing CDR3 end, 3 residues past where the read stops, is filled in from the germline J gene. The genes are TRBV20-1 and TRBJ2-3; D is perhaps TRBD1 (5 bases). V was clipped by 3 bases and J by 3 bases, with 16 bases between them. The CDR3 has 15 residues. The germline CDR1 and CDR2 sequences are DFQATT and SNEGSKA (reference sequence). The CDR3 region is CSASAHGAETDTQYF. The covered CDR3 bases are TGCAGTGCTAGCGCCCATGGGGCCGAGACAGATACG.

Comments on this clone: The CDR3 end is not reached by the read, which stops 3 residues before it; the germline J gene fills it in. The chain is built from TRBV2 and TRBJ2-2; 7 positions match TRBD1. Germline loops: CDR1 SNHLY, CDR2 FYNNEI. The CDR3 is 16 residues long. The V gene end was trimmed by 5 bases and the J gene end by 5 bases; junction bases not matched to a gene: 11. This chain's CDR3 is CASSTTGILETGELFF. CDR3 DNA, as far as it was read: TGTGCCAGCAGTACGACAGGGATCTTGGAGACCGGGGAG.

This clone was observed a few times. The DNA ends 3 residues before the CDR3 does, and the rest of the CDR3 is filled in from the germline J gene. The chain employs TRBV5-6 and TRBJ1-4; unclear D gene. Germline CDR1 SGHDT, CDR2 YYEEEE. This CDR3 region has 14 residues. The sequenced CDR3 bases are TGTGCCAGCAGCTTGGCGCAGGATAATTCACCA. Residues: CASSLAQDNSP. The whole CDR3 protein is CASSLAQDNSPLFF. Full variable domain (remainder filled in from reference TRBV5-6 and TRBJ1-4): DAGVTQSPTHLIKTRGQQVTLRCSPKSGHDTVSWYQQALGQGPQFIFQYYEEEERQRGNFPDRFSGHQFPNYSSELNVNALLLGDSALYLCASSLAQDNSPLFFGSGTQLSVL.

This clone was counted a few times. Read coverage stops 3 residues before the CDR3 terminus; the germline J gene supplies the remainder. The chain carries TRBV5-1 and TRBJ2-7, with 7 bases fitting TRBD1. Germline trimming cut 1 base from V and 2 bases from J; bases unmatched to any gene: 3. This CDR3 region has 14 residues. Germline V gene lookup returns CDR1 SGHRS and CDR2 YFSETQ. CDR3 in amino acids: CASSLTGVAYEQYF. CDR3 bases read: TGCGCCAGCAGCTTGACAGGGGTGGCCTACGAG. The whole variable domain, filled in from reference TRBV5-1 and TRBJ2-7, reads KAGVTQTPRYLIKTRGQQVTLSCSPISGHRSVSWYQQTPGQGLQFLFEYFSETQRNKGNFPGRFSGRQFSNSRSEMNVSTLELGDSALYLCASSLTGVAYEQYFGPGTRLTVT.

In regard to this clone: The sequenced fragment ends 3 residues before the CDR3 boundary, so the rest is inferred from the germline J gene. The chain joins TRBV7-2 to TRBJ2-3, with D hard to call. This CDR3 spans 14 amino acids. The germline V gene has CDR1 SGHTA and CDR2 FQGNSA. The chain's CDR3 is CASSFAQSNQPQYF. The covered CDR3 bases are TGTGCCAGCAGCTTTGCACAGTCCAATCAGCCG.

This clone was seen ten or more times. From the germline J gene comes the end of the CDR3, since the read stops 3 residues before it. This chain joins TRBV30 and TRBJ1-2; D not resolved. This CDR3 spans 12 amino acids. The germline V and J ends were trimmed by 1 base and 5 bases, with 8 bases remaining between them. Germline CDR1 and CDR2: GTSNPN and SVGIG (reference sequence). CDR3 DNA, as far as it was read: TGTGCCTGGAGTGGAGGCTCTTATGGC. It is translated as CAWSGGSYG. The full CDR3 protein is CAWSGGSYGYTF.

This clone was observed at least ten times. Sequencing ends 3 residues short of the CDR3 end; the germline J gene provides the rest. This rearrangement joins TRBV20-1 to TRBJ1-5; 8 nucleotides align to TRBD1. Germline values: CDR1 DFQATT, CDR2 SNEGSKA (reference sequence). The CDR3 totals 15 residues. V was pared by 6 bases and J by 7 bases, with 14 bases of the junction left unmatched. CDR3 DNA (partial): TGCAGTGCAGTCCCCGACAGGGGAGTGAGCCAGCCC. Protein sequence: CSAVPDRGVSQP. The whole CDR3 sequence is CSAVPDRGVSQPQHF.

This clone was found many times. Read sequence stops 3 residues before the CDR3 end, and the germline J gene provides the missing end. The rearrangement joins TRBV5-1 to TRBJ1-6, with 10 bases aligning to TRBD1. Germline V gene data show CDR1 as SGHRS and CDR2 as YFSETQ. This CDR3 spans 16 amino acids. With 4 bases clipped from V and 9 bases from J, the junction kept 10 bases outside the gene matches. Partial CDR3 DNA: TGCGCCAGCAGCCTTGAAGGACAGGGGGAAAGTTCACCC. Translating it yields CASSLEGQGESSP. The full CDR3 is CASSLEGQGESSPLHF.

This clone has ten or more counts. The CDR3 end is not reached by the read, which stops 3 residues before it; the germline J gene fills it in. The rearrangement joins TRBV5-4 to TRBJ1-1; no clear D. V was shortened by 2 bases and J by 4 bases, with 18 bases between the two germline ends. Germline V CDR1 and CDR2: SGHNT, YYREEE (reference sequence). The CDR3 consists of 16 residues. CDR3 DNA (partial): TGTGCCAGCAGCTTTGGCGGGGTTCTATCGGCCACTGAA. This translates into CASSFGGVLSATE. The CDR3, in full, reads CASSFGGVLSATEAFF.

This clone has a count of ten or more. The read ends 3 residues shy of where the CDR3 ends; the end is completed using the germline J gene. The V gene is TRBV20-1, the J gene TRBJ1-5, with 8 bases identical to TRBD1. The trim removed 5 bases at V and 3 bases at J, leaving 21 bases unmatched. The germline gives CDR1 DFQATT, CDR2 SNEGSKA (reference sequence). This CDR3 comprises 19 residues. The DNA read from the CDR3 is TGCAGTGCTGGATTATCCCGCCGGCAGGGGGCCTTCAACAATCAGCCC. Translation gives CSAGLSRRQGAFNNQP. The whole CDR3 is CSAGLSRRQGAFNNQPQHF.

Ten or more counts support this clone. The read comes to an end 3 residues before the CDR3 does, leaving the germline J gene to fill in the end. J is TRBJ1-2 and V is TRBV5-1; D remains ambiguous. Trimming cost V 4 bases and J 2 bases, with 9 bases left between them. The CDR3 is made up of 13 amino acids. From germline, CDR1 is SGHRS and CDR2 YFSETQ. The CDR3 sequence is CASSPTRNYGYTF. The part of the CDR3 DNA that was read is TGCGCCAGCAGCCCGACACGAAACTATGGC.

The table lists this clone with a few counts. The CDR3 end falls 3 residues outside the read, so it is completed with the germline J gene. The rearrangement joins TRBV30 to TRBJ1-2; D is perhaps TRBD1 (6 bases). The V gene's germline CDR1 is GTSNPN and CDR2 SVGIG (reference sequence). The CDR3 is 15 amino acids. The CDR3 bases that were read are TGTGCCTGTGAGGGGACTAGCGGGGGGGCAAGAGTC. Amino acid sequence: CACEGTSGGARV. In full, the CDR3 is CACEGTSGGARVYTF.

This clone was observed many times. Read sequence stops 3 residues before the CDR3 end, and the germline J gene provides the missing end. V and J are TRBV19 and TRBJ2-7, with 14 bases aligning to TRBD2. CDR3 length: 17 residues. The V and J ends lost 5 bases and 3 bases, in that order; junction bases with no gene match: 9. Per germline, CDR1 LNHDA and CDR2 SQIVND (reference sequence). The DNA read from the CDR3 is TGTGCCAGTAGTTTCTCGGGACTAGCGGGAGAGCGCTACGAG. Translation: CASSFSGLAGERYE. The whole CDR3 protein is CASSFSGLAGERYEQYF.

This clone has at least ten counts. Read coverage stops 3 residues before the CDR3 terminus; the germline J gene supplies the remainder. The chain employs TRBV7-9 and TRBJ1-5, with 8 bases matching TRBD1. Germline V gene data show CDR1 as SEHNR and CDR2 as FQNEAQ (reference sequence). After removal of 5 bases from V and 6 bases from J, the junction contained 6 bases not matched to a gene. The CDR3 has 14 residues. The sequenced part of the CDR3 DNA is TGTGCCAGCAGCCCCCAGGGGGCAGGTCAGCCC. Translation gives CASSPQGAGQP. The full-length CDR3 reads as CASSPQGAGQPQHF.

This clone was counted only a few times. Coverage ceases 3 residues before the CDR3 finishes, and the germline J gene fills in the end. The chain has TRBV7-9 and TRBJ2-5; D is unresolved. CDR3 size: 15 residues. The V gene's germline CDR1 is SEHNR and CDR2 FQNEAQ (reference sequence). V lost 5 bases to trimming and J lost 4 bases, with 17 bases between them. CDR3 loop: CASSPARLARETQYF. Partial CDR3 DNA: TGTGCCAGCAGCCCCGCCAGGCTCGCCCGAGAGACC.

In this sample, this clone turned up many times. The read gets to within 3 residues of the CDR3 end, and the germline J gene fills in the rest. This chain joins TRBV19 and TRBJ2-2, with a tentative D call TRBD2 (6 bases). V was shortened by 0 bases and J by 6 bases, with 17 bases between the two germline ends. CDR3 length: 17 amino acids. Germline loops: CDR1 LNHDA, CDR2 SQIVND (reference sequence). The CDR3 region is CASSIDLSGVFPGELFF. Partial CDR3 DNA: TGTGCCAGTAGTATAGATCTATCGGGGGTATTTCCCGGGGAG.

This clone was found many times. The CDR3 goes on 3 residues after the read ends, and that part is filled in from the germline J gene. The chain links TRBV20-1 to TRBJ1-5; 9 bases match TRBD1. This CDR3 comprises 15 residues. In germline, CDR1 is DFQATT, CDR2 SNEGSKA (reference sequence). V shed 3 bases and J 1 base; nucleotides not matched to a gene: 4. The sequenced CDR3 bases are TGCAGTGCTAGCTCAACAGGGGGCAGCAATCAGCCC. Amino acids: CSASSTGGSNQP. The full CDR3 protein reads CSASSTGGSNQPQHF.

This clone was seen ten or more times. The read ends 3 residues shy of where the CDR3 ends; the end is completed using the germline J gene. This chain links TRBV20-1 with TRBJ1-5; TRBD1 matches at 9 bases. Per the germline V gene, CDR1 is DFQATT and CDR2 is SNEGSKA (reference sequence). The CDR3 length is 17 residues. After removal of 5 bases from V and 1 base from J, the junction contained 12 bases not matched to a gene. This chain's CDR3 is CSALHPAGQGSNQPQHF. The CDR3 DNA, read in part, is TGCAGTGCTCTACACCCTGCCGGACAGGGGAGCAATCAGCCC.

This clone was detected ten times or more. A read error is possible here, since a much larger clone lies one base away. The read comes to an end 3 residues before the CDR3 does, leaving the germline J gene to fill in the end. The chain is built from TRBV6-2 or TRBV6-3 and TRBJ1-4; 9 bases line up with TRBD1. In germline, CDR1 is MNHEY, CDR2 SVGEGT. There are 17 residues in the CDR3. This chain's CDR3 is CASSWGQGRSGANVLFF. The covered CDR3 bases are TGTGCCAGCAGCTGGGGACAGGGAAGGTCTGGGGCCAACGTA.

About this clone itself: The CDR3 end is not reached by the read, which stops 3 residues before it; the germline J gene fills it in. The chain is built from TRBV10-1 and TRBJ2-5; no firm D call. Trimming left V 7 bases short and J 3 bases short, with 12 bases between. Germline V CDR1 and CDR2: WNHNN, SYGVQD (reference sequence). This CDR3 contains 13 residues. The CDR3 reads CASNNGPEETQYF. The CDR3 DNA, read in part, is TGCGCCAGCAATAATGGGCCGGAAGAGACC.

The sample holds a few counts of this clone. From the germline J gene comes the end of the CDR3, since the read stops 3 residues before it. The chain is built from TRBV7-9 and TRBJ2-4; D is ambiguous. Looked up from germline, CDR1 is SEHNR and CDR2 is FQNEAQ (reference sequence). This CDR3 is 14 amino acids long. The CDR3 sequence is CASSLVLEASGQYF. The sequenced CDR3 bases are TGTGCCAGCAGCTTAGTCCTCGAAGCGAGTGGT.

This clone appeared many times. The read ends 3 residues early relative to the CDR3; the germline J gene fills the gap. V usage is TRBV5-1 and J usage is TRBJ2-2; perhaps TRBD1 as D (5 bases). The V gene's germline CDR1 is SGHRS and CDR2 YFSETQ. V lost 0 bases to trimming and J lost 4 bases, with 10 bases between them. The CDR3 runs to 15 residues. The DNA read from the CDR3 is TGCGCCAGCAGCTTGGTTGACAGCAGCACCGGGGAG. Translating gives CASSLVDSSTGE. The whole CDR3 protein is CASSLVDSSTGELFF.

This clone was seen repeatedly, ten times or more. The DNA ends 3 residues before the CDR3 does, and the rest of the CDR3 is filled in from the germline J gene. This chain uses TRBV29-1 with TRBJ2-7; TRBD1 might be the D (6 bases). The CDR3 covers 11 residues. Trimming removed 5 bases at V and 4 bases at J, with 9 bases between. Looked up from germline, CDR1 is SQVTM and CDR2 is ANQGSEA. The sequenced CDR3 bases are TGCAGCGTTTCACAGGGTTACGAG. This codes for CSVSQGYE. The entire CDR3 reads CSVSQGYEQYF.

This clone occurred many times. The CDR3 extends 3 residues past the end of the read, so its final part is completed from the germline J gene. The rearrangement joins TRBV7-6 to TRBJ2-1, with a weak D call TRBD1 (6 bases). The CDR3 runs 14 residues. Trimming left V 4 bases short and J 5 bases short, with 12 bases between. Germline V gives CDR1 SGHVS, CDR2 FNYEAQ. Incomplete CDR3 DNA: TGTGCCAGCAGCTCAACAGGGTTTAACAATGAG. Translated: CASSSTGFNNE. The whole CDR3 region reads CASSSTGFNNEQFF.

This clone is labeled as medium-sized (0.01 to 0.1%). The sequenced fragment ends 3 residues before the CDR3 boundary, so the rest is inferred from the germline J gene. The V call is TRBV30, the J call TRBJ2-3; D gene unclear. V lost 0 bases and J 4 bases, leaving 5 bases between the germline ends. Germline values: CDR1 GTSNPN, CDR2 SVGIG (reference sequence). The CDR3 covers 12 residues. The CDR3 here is CAWSVSPDTQYF. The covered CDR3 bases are TGTGCCTGGAGTGTAAGCCCAGATACG.

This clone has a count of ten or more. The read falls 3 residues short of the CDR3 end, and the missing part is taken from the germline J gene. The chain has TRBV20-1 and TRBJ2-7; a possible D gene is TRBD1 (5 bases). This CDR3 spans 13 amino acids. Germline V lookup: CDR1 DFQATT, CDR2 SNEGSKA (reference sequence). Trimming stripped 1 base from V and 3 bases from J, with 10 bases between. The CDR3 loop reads CSARGEQDYEQYF. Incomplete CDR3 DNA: TGCAGTGCTAGAGGGGAACAGGACTACGAG.